The 21 T cell receptor beta chains below all came from one sample that was sequenced in a study of radiotherapy plus CTLA-4 blockade in lung cancer. Sequencing was performed with immunoSEQ multiplex PCR; in TCRdb, only in-frame clones are kept and a portion is missing. This sample has fewer than 150,000 clones; 78% occur once, and the top ten carry approximately 5%. The source was peripheral blood, collected from a patient treated with radiotherapy plus ipilimumab. The receptors stem from a human donor with non-small cell lung cancer who had a partial response to radiotherapy plus ipilimumab.

This clone was seen at least ten times. The chain recombines TRBV10-1 with TRBJ2-7; 7 bases agree with TRBD2. Per germline, CDR1 WNHNN and CDR2 SYGVQD (reference sequence). V lost 9 bases and J lost 1; bases outside the gene matches: 12. This CDR3 spans 15 amino acids. CDR3 loop: CARNKREGRSYEQYV. The CDR3 coding sequence is TGCGCCAGGAACAAGAGGGAGGGCCGATCCTACGAGCAGTACGTC.

The CDR3 DNA reads as TGTGCCAGCAGTGAAGAGACTAGCGGCTCCTACAATGAGCAGTTCTTC. Protein: CASSEETSGSYNEQFF. The chain combines TRBV6-1 with TRBJ2-1; the match to TRBD2 covers 9 bases. Per germline, CDR1 MNHNS and CDR2 SASEGT. J lost 0 bases, V lost 1 base, and 1 base had no gene match. This CDR3 has 16 residues.

This clone was counted at least ten times. The V gene is TRBV5-1, the J gene TRBJ1-4; D unresolved. The CDR3 length is 15 residues. With 7 bases removed from V and 5 bases from J, the gap between germline ends came to 18 bases. The germline CDR1 and CDR2 sequences are SGHRS and YFSETQ. The CDR3 DNA is TGCGCCAGCGGGTCGGGAGGGCGGCACAATGAAAAACTGTTTTTT. Translated, it gives CASGSGGRHNEKLFF.

The genes are TRBV18 and TRBJ1-2; D uncertain. The CDR3 length is 13 residues. The V end was cut by 6 bases, the J end by 2 bases, with 10 bases between. Germline CDR1 reads KGHSH; CDR2 reads LQKENI. The CDR3 loop reads CASSPVKNYGYTF. The CDR3 DNA is TGTGCCAGCTCCCCAGTTAAAAACTATGGCTACACCTTC.

The J gene is TRBJ1-2, the V gene TRBV18, with 9 bases aligning to TRBD1. The CDR3 runs to 15 residues. Germline CDR1 and CDR2: KGHSH and LQKENI. Losses at the gene ends were 2 bases for V and 5 bases for J; bases not matched to a gene: 6. The CDR3 region is CASSPTGGASYGYTF. In nucleotides, the CDR3 is TGTGCCAGCTCACCAACAGGGGGCGCGTCATATGGCTACACCTTC.

The V and J genes are TRBV19 and TRBJ2-1; 11 bases match TRBD2. Trimming removed 5 bases from V and 3 bases from J; junction bases left unmatched: 3. Germline-derived CDR1 and CDR2 are LNHDA and SQIVND (reference sequence). CDR3 size: 15 residues. The CDR3, as DNA: TGTGCCAGTAGTGTTAGCGGGGGGGTCTACAATGAGCAGTTCTTC. The encoded protein is CASSVSGGVYNEQFF.

This chain uses TRBV5-4 with TRBJ2-1; D uncertain. V lost 4 bases and J 3 bases, leaving 14 bases between the germline ends. Germline-derived CDR1 and CDR2 are SGHNT and YYREEE (reference sequence). The CDR3 totals 15 residues. CDR3 protein: CASSPEPENYNEQFF. CDR3 bases: TGTGCCAGCAGCCCCGAACCTGAGAACTACAATGAGCAGTTCTTC.

This clone was detected only a few times. The rearrangement links TRBV18 to TRBJ1-3, with unresolved D. Deletions cut 3 bases from V and 1 base from J, with 13 bases between. Germline V gene lookup returns CDR1 KGHSH and CDR2 LQKENI. The CDR3 runs 16 residues. The CDR3 DNA follows: TGTGCCAGCTCACCTTCACAGCTTGAATCTGGAAACACCATATATTTT. It codes for CASSPSQLESGNTIYF.

This clone has a single count. The chain joins TRBV5-1 to TRBJ1-1, with TRBD1 matching 10 bases. Germline values: CDR1 SGHRS, CDR2 YFSETQ. V gave up 4 bases and J gave up 1 base; unmatched junction bases: 4. CDR3 length: 15 residues. CDR3 sequence reads: CASSLTGGENTEAFF. CDR3 DNA: TGCGCCAGCAGCCTGACAGGGGGCGAGAACACTGAAGCTTTCTTT. Full variable domain (rest looked up from reference TRBV5-1 and TRBJ1-1): KAGVTQTPRYLIKTRGQQVTLSCSPISGHRSVSWYQQTPGQGLQFLFEYFSETQRNKGNFPGRFSGRQFSNSRSEMNVSTLELGDSALYLCASSLTGGENTEAFFGQGTRLTVV.

V usage is TRBV14 and J usage is TRBJ1-3, with unresolved D. CDR3 length: 12 amino acids. Germline CDR1 is SGHDN and CDR2 is FVKESK. Trimming stripped 0 bases from V and 7 bases from J, with 4 bases between. CDR3 sequence: CASSQDRNTIYF. The DNA of the CDR3 is TGTGCCAGCAGCCAAGACCGGAACACCATATATTTT. Variable domain in full (rest from reference TRBV14 and TRBJ1-3): EAGVTQFPSHSVIEKGQTVTLRCDPISGHDNLYWYRRVMGKEIKFLLHFVKESKQDESGMPNNRFLAERTGGTYSTLKVQPAELEDSGVYFCASSQDRNTIYFGEGSWLTVV.

This rearrangement joins TRBV7-2 to TRBJ2-2; 11 bases fit TRBD2. V shed 5 bases and J 6 bases; nucleotides not matched to a gene: 8. The CDR3 loop spans 16 amino acids. Germline loops: CDR1 SGHTA, CDR2 FQGNSA. CDR3 nucleotide sequence: TGTGCCAGCAGCCGTAATAGCGGGAGGGCCGCCGGGGAGCTGTTTTTT. Translation: CASSRNSGRAAGELFF.

This clone was counted a few times. V gene TRBV6-5 combines with J gene TRBJ2-5, with TRBD2 as a possible D gene (6 bases). With 7 bases removed from V and 3 bases from J, the gap between germline ends came to 12 bases. Germline CDR1 and CDR2: MNHEY and SVGAGI. The CDR3 totals 13 residues. CDR3 sequence reads: CASKIADEETQYF. In DNA form, the CDR3 reads TGTGCCAGCAAGATAGCGGACGAAGAGACCCAGTACTTC.

The V gene is TRBV9, the J gene TRBJ2-1, with 8 bases that match TRBD1. V lost 1 base, J lost 6 bases, and 6 bases stayed unmatched. The CDR3 is made up of 15 amino acids. Germline assignment: CDR1 SGDLS and CDR2 YYNGEE. The CDR3 nucleotides read TGTGCCAGCAGCGTATCCGGACAGGGCGTCAATGAGCAGTTCTTC. Translation: CASSVSGQGVNEQFF.

The chain combines TRBV7-8 with TRBJ1-1, with a possible D match to TRBD1 (5 bases). There are 12 residues in the CDR3. The germline V gene encodes CDR1 SGHVS and CDR2 FQNEAQ. V dropped 3 bases and J dropped 8 bases, with 10 bases sitting between them. The CDR3 protein is CASSLGGAEAFF. DNA of the CDR3: TGTGCCAGCAGCTTGGGTGGGGCGGAAGCTTTCTTT.

This clone was counted only a few times. This rearrangement joins TRBV28 to TRBJ1-2; perhaps TRBD1 as D (6 bases). Trimming pared 2 bases from V and 4 bases from J, leaving 20 bases between. From germline, CDR1 is MDHEN and CDR2 SYDVKM. The CDR3 loop spans 17 amino acids. The CDR3 DNA reads as TGTGCCAGCAGTTTAAATTATGGGGGCAGGGCCATCTATGGCTACACCTTC. It is translated as CASSLNYGGRAIYGYTF.

The chain couples TRBV28 to TRBJ1-1; TRBD1 matches 7 bases. V lost 6 bases, J lost 0 bases, and 7 bases stayed unmatched. This CDR3 contains 15 residues. Per the germline V gene, CDR1 is MDHEN and CDR2 is SYDVKM. The CDR3 spells CASRRTGAMNTEAFF. The CDR3 DNA is TGTGCCAGCAGGCGGACAGGAGCTATGAACACTGAAGCTTTCTTT. The variable domain in full, completed from reference TRBV28 and TRBJ1-1, reads DVKVTQSSRYLVKRTGEKVFLECVQDMDHENMFWYRQDPGLGLRLIYFSYDVKMKEKGDIPEGYSVSREKKERFSLILESASTNQTSMYLCASRRTGAMNTEAFFGQGTRLTVV.

Of note for this clone: One junction end disagrees with the germline gene, perhaps due to a read error. The J gene is TRBJ2-5, the V gene TRBV7-7; 10 nucleotides align to TRBD1. CDR3 size: 14 residues. Germline lookup yields CDR1 SSHAT and CDR2 FNYEAQ (reference sequence). The CDR3 DNA sequence: TGTGCTAGCAGCCCGACAGGGGGCCGGGAGACCCAGTACTTC. This sequence encodes CASSPTGGRETQYF.

On this clone itself: Additional DNA sequences in this sample encode the identical CDR3. The chain combines TRBV6-5 with TRBJ1-4, with D perhaps matching TRBD1 (6 bases). Trimming stripped 6 bases from V and 8 bases from J, with 16 bases between. Germline CDR1 MNHEY, CDR2 SVGAGI. The CDR3 consists of 14 residues. CDR3 coding DNA: TGTGCCAGCAGAACGACAGGAGGCCGGGAAAAACTGTTTTTT. This translates into CASRTTGGREKLFF.

This clone has just one count. The chain has TRBV19 and TRBJ1-2; 8 bases agree with TRBD1. Germline V CDR1 and CDR2: LNHDA, SQIVND (reference sequence). The CDR3 spans 15 residues. V lost 7 bases, J lost 4 bases, and 11 bases stayed unmatched. CDR3 residues: CASNSDQQGVYGYTF. The DNA of the CDR3 is TGTGCCAGTAACTCAGACCAACAGGGGGTCTATGGCTACACCTTC.

The rearrangement uses TRBV4-1 and TRBJ2-5; possible D gene TRBD1, 7 bases. The V and J ends lost 1 base and 5 bases respectively, with 14 bases between them. The CDR3 consists of 15 residues. Looked up from germline, CDR1 is MGHRA and CDR2 is YSYEKL. In nucleotides, the CDR3 is TGCGCCAGCAGCCAAGTGGGGGCAGGGGGGGAGACCCAGTACTTC. Protein sequence: CASSQVGAGGETQYF.

This chain links TRBV7-2 with TRBJ1-1; D is perhaps TRBD1 (6 bases). Germline CDR1 and CDR2: SGHTA and FQGNSA. The CDR3 contains 18 residues. V dropped 1 base and J dropped 1 base, with 19 bases sitting between them. The CDR3 DNA is TGTGCCAGCAGCTTAGATCCGTGGGTCAAACAGGGGAACACTGAAGCTTTCTTT. Amino acids: CASSLDPWVKQGNTEAFF.